The rows below give T cell receptor beta chains drawn from one sample of a study of Ad26.COV2.S vaccination and SARS-CoV-2 variants. TCRdb keeps only in-frame clones here, not all; method: immunoSEQ multiplex PCR. Seen here are some 320,000 clones, over 80% observed once, and the top ten hold 2% to 2.5%. The sample here was peripheral blood, taken in a trial of Ad26.COV2.S vaccine versus placebo. These TCRs come from a person between 18 and 60 years old who received the Ad26.COV2.S COVID-19 vaccine or a placebo. Each CDR3 is given with its conserved first and last residue. A D gene is named only where the DNA matches it firmly. Only some rows state a clone size, as once, few, many or a class for expanded clones.

CDR3aa	CDR3nt	d_gene	v_gene	j_gene	abundance
CASGVTHTSNEKLFF	TGTGCCAGCGGGGTGACCCATACTTCAAATGAAAAACTGTTTTTT	-	TRBV6-5	TRBJ1-4	-
CASSPGLPNEKLFF	TGTGCCAGCAGCCCAGGGCTCCCTAATGAAAAACTGTTTTTT	-	TRBV27	TRBJ1-4	once
CASSPLGGTYEQYF	TGTGCCAGCAGCCCCCTCGGCGGAACCTACGAGCAGTACTTC	-	TRBV7-9	TRBJ2-7	-
CASSQDLETDTQYF	TGTGCCAGCAGCCAAGATTTAGAAACAGATACGCAGTATTTT	-	TRBV4-2	TRBJ2-3	-
CASSRTTSQETQYF	TGTGCCAGTAGTCGGACCACGTCCCAAGAGACCCAGTACTTC	-	TRBV19	TRBJ2-5	-
CSMAEGETQYF	TGCAGCATGGCCGAGGGGGAGACCCAGTACTTC	-	TRBV20-1	TRBJ2-5	-
CASTQGGETQYF	TGTGCCAGCACCCAGGGAGGAGAGACCCAGTACTTC	-	TRBV12-3/TRBV12-4	TRBJ2-5	-
CASSPRGGGREKLFF	TGTGCCAGCAGTCCCCGGGGTGGAGGTAGGGAAAAACTGTTTTTT	-	TRBV28	TRBJ1-4	-
CASSDRRRGSYTF	TGTGCCAGCAGTGATCGACGGAGGGGAAGCTACACCTTC	-	TRBV6-1	TRBJ1-2	-
CASSDRGQYEQYF	TGTGCCAGCAGCGACAGGGGGCAGTACGAGCAGTACTTC	TRBD1	TRBV6-5	TRBJ2-7	-
CATSDGNRGSIRNTEAFF	TGTGCCACCAGTGACGGGAACAGGGGATCTATCAGGAACACTGAAGCTTTCTTT	TRBD1	TRBV24-1	TRBJ1-1	once
CASTGREVAPLHF	TGTGCCAGCACTGGCAGGGAAGTGGCACCCCTCCACTTT	-	TRBV2	TRBJ1-6	-
CASTQAGSNQPQHF	TGTGCCAGCACCCAGGCGGGTAGCAATCAGCCCCAGCATTTT	-	TRBV7-9	TRBJ1-5	-
CASSRGGDWNEQFF	TGTGCCAGTAGCCGGGGTGGGGATTGGAATGAGCAGTTCTTC	-	TRBV19	TRBJ2-1	once
CASSIPTGLNYGYTF	TGTGCCAGCAGTATACCGACAGGCTTAAACTATGGCTACACCTTC	-	TRBV28	TRBJ1-2	-
CASSLPGQPYGYTF	TGTGCCAGCAGCTTGCCGGGACAGCCTTATGGCTACACCTTC	TRBD1	TRBV5-6	TRBJ1-2	once
CASTLMDRIYEQYF	TGTGCCAGCACCTTGATGGATCGAATCTACGAGCAGTACTTC	-	TRBV5-6	TRBJ2-7	few
CASSQGLAGNTGELFF	TGTGCCAGCAGCCAAGGACTAGCGGGGAACACCGGGGAGCTGTTTTTT	TRBD2	TRBV3-1/TRBV3-2	TRBJ2-2	once
CASSATGGYTGNTIYF	TGTGCCAGCAGCGCAACAGGGGGCTACACCGGAAACACCATATATTTT	TRBD1	TRBV7-6	TRBJ1-3	-
CASSRDSDNEKLFF	TGTGCCAGCAGCCGCGACAGCGATAATGAAAAACTGTTTTTT	-	TRBV25-1	TRBJ1-4	-
CASRPEAALRRSEQYF	TGTGCCAGCAGACCCGAGGCCGCACTTCGTCGCTCCGAGCAGTACTTC	-	TRBV27	TRBJ2-7	-
CASSLSWDGHYEQYF	TGTGCCAGCAGTTTATCATGGGACGGCCACTACGAGCAGTACTTC	-	TRBV27	TRBJ2-7	-
CASSRDRVSHEQFF	TGTGCCAGCAGCCGGGACAGGGTTTCCCATGAGCAGTTCTTC	TRBD1	TRBV28	TRBJ2-1	-
CAWSPLLGGNTIYF	TGTGCCTGGAGTCCACTCCTCGGGGGAAACACCATATATTTT	-	TRBV30	TRBJ1-3	-
CSVGGKTGGIQYF	TGCAGCGTCGGAGGGAAAACCGGGGGGATTCAGTACTTC	TRBD2	TRBV29-1	TRBJ2-4	-
CASSGYRVGTEAFF	TGTGCCAGTAGTGGATACAGGGTCGGCACTGAAGCTTTCTTT	-	TRBV19	TRBJ1-1	-
CASSNIYEQYF	TGTGCCAGCAGCAACATCTACGAGCAGTACTTC	-	TRBV6-5	TRBJ2-7	-
CASSYGVNQPQHF	TGTGCCAGCAGTTATGGGGTTAATCAGCCCCAGCATTTT	-	TRBV28	TRBJ1-5	-